The 18 T cell receptor beta chains listed next were all sequenced from one sample in a study of blood T cell repertoires in COVID-19. Sequencing was performed with immunoSEQ multiplex PCR; in TCRdb, only in-frame clones are kept and a portion is missing. The sample holds 300,000 or so clones, around 87% seen once. Sequencing was performed on peripheral blood. The source of these receptors is a man between 45 and 60 years old with active or convalescent COVID-19.

V is TRBV27 and J is TRBJ2-1; 8 bases map to TRBD2. The CDR3 consists of 16 residues. Germline-derived CDR1 and CDR2 are MNHEY and SMNVEV (reference sequence). With 5 bases clipped from V and 4 bases from J, the junction kept 10 bases outside the gene matches. The CDR3 region has the DNA TGTGCCAGCAGTCCTTGGGGGCGGGGGGATTACAATGAGCAGTTCTTC. Amino acid sequence: CASSPWGRGDYNEQFF.

The CDR3 protein is CASSQDRGSSGRSNQPQHF. CDR3 nucleotides: TGTGCCAGCAGTCAGGACAGGGGTTCGAGTGGTCGCAGCAATCAGCCCCAGCATTTT. V usage is TRBV6-2 or TRBV6-3 and J usage is TRBJ1-5; 9 bases are a match to TRBD1. This CDR3 region has 19 residues. Germline CDR1 MNHEY, CDR2 SVGEGT. J gave up 1 base and V 5 bases, and 15 bases lay outside the gene matches.

J is TRBJ2-1 and V is TRBV11-3; D possibly corresponds to TRBD1 (8 bases). This CDR3 is built from 15 residues. From germline, CDR1 is SGHNT and CDR2 YENEEA. V lost 4 bases, J lost 4 bases, and 14 bases lay in between. The CDR3 sequence: CASSSQQGGYNEQFF. CDR3 nucleotides: TGTGCCAGCAGCTCCCAACAGGGGGGGTACAATGAGCAGTTCTTC.

This clone has a handful of counts. The chain links TRBV18 to TRBJ2-7, with TRBD1 matching over 11 bases. V trimming: 3 bases; J trimming: 10 bases; junction bases outside the gene matches: 8. The CDR3 is 14 residues long. Per the germline V gene, CDR1 is KGHSH and CDR2 is LQKENI. The DNA for the CDR3 is TGTGCCAGCTCACCGACATCGGGACAGGGGGAACAGTACTTC. It translates to CASSPTSGQGEQYF.

This sequence joins TRBV2 and TRBJ1-2; the match to TRBD1 covers 9 bases. The germline CDR1 and CDR2 sequences are SNHLY and FYNNEI. This CDR3 is 15 amino acids long. Trimming removed 5 bases from V and 4 bases from J; junction bases left unmatched: 8. The CDR3: CASSLNRGLGYGYTF. Here the CDR3 DNA reads TGTGCCAGCAGTCTTAACAGGGGGCTGGGCTATGGCTACACCTTC.

This clone has a count of ten or more. The chain carries TRBV10-3 and TRBJ1-5; 9 nucleotides align to TRBD1. Germline loops: CDR1 ENHRY, CDR2 SYGVKD. This CDR3 has 14 residues. V dropped 10 bases and J dropped 1; count of bases not matched to a gene: 5. CDR3 nucleotides: TGTGCCAGCCGACAGGGGGGCAGCAATCAGCCCCAGCATTTT. Translated, it gives CASRQGGSNQPQHF.

The chain is built from TRBV3-1 (or the pseudogene TRBV3-2) and TRBJ1-1; no clear D. This CDR3 spans 11 amino acids. Germline V gives CDR1 LGHDT, CDR2 YNNKEL (reference sequence). Trimming pared 4 bases from V and 10 bases from J, leaving 10 bases between. The CDR3 spells CASSRGGGAFF. The DNA for the CDR3 is TGTGCCAGCAGCCGAGGCGGCGGAGCTTTCTTT.

The chain is built from TRBV29-1 and TRBJ2-1, with 14 bases lining up with TRBD2. J lost 9 bases, V lost 7 bases, and 2 bases had no gene match. CDR1 and CDR2 (germline): SQVTM, ANQGSEA. This CDR3 region has 12 residues. The CDR3 sequence is CSGLAGGLEQFF. The CDR3 DNA is TGCAGCGGACTAGCGGGGGGGCTTGAGCAGTTCTTC.

This clone is a singleton in its sample. This chain links TRBV19 with TRBJ1-6, with 7 nucleotides matching TRBD1. J lost 9 bases, V lost 6 bases, and 8 bases had no gene match. CDR1 is LNHDA and CDR2 is SQIVND in the germline V gene (reference sequence). This CDR3 is built from 14 residues. Written as DNA, the CDR3 is TGTGCCAGTAGCACGACAGGGAGTGCTTCACCCCTCCACTTT. Its translation is CASSTTGSASPLHF.

The rearrangement links TRBV3-1 (or the pseudogene TRBV3-2) to TRBJ2-3, with TRBD2 matching 14 bases. V was clipped by 7 bases and J by 7 bases; unmatched bases: 7. CDR1 LGHDT and CDR2 YNNKEL come from the germline V gene (reference sequence). This CDR3 is built from 15 residues. The CDR3 DNA follows: TGTGCCAGCACGACTAGCGGGGGGGCCCTCCATACGCAGTATTTT. Its translation: CASTTSGGALHTQYF.

This sequence joins TRBV5-1 and TRBJ2-1, with 7 positions matching TRBD2. CDR3 size: 15 residues. Germline V gene sequence: CDR1 SGHRS, CDR2 YFSETQ. J was trimmed by 2 bases and V by 2 bases; bases with no gene match: 4. The chain's CDR3 is CASSFAGDTYNEQFF. In DNA form, the CDR3 reads TGCGCCAGCAGCTTTGCGGGGGATACCTACAATGAGCAGTTCTTC.

This clone appeared once. This chain links TRBV15 with TRBJ2-7; 7 nucleotides agree with TRBD1. Germline V gene lookup returns CDR1 LNHNV and CDR2 YYDKDF (reference sequence). The CDR3 has 17 amino acids. The ends lost 0 bases at V and 4 bases at J; junction bases unmatched: 12. CDR3 nucleotide sequence: TGTGCCACCAGCAGAGATCCCCACAGGGGAGAGGCATACGAGCAGTACTTC. Encoded protein: CATSRDPHRGEAYEQYF.

This clone was detected only once. The V and J genes are TRBV11-2 and TRBJ2-7; D uncertain. The ends were cut back, 3 bases at V and 0 bases at J, with 9 bases in the middle. This CDR3 has 14 residues. Per the germline V gene, CDR1 is SGHAT and CDR2 is FQNNGV. The CDR3 sequence: CASSFRVSSYEQYF. DNA for the CDR3: TGTGCCAGCAGCTTCCGGGTGAGCTCCTACGAGCAGTACTTC.

The rearrangement links TRBV6-5 to TRBJ2-5; 7 bases map to TRBD2. This CDR3 has 15 amino acids. Looked up from germline, CDR1 is MNHEY and CDR2 is SVGAGI. The trim removed 8 bases at V and 5 bases at J, leaving 14 bases unmatched. The CDR3 coding sequence is TGTGCCAGCTCCTCCGCCGGGACCGGGGGGGAGACCCAGTACTTC. It codes for CASSSAGTGGETQYF.

The J gene is TRBJ2-5, the V gene TRBV5-4; the match to TRBD1 covers 7 bases. The CDR3 covers 13 residues. With 5 bases clipped from V and 3 bases from J, the junction kept 4 bases outside the gene matches. Germline CDR1 is SGHNT and CDR2 is YYREEE (reference sequence). The CDR3 loop reads CASRFQGEETQYF. DNA of the CDR3: TGTGCCAGCAGGTTCCAGGGGGAAGAGACCCAGTACTTC.

This clone was recorded only once. At one of its ends the junction is not consistent with the germline gene, which may arise from a read error. This chain uses TRBV19 with TRBJ2-7; weak D call: TRBD1 (6 bases). The CDR3 spans 15 residues. In germline, CDR1 is LNHDA, CDR2 SQIVND (reference sequence). This CDR3 reads CASSIHAGEAYEQYF. The CDR3 nucleotides are TGTGCCAGCAGTATACACGCAGGGGAAGCATACGAGCAGTACTTC.

The chain joins TRBV28 to TRBJ2-7, with TRBD1 as a possible D gene (6 bases). V lost 8 bases to trimming and J lost 4 bases, with 18 bases between them. Germline V gene data show CDR1 as MDHEN and CDR2 as SYDVKM. CDR3 length: 14 residues. The CDR3 is CASSGPSRGYEQYF. As DNA, the CDR3 is TGTGCCAGCTCGGGACCCTCCAGGGGTTACGAGCAGTACTTC.

The V and J genes are TRBV5-1 and TRBJ2-3, with D possibly matching TRBD2 (5 bases). The germline gives CDR1 SGHRS, CDR2 YFSETQ. The germline V and J ends were trimmed by 0 bases and 4 bases, with 12 bases remaining between them. The CDR3 contains 15 residues. The DNA for the CDR3 is TGCGCCAGCAGCTTGGCCGGGGTAGCTGCAGATACGCAGTATTTT. Encoded protein: CASSLAGVAADTQYF.